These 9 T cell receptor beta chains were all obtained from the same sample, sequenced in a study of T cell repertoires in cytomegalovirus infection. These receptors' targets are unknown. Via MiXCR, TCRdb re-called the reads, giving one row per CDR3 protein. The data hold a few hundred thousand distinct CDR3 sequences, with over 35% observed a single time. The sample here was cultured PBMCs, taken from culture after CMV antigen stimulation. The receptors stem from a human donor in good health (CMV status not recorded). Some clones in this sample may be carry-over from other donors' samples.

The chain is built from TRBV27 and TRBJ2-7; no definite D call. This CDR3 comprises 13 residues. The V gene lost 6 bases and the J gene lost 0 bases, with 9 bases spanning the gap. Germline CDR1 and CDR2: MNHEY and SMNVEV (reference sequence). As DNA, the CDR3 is TGTGCCAGCAGCCCCCGGAACTCCTACGAGCAGTACTTC. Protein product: CASSPRNSYEQYF.

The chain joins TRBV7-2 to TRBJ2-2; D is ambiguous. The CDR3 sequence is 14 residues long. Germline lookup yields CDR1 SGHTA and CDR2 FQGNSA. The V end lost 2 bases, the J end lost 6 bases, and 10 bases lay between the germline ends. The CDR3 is CASSLLLDPGELFF. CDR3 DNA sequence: TGTGCCAGCAGCTTATTGCTAGACCCCGGGGAGCTGTTTTTT.

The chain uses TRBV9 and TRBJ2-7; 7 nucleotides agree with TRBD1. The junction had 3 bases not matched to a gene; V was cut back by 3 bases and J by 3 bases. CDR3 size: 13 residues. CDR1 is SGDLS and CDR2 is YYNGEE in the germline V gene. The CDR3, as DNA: TGTGCCAGCAGCGAGGGGGCGGGCTACGAGCAGTACTTC. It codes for CASSEGAGYEQYF.

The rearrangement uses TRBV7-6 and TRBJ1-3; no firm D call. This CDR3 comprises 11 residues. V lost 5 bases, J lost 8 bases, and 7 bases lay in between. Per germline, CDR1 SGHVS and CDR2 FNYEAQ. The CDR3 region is CASSREYTIYF. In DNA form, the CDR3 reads TGTGCCAGCAGCCGCGAGTACACCATATATTTT.

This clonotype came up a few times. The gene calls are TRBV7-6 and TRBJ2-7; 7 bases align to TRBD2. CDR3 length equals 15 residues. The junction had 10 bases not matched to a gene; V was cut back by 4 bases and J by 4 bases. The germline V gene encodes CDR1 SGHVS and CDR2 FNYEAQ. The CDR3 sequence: CASSSYSGSGYEQYF. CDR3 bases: TGTGCCAGCAGCTCGTATAGCGGGTCAGGATACGAGCAGTACTTC. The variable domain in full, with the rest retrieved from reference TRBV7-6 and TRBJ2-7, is GAGVSQSPRYKVTKRGQDVALRCDPISGHVSLYWYRQALGQGPEFLTYFNYEAQQDKSGLPNDRFSAERPEGSISTLTIQRTEQRDSAMYRCASSSYSGSGYEQYFGPGTRLTVT.

CDR3 in amino acids: CASSYPSRGRFEQYF. The CDR3 DNA reads as TGTGCCAGCAGTTACCCCAGTAGAGGGCGATTCGAGCAGTACTTC. The chain links TRBV6-5 to TRBJ2-7; the D gene is possibly TRBD2 (5 bases). The CDR3 spans 15 residues. V gave up 2 bases and J gave up 6 bases, with 17 bases separating them. From germline, CDR1 is MNHEY and CDR2 SVGAGI.

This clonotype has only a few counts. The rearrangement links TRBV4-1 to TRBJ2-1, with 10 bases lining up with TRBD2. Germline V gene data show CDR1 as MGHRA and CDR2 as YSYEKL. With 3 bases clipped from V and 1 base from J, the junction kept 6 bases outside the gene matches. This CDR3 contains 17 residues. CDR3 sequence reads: CASSHRTSGTSYNEQFF. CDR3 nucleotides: TGCGCCAGCAGCCACCGAACTAGCGGGACATCCTACAATGAGCAGTTCTTC.

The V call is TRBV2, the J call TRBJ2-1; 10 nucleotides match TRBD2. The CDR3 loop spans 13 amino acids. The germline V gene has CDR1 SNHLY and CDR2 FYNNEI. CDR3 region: CTTLAGEGSEQFF. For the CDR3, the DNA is TGTACCACTCTAGCGGGAGAGGGGAGTGAGCAGTTCTTC.

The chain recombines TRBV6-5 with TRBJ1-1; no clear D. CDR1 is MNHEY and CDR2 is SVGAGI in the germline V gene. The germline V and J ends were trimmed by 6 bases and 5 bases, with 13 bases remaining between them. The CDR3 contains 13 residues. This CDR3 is CASRPSSGTEAFF. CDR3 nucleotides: TGTGCCAGCAGGCCCTCGTCGGGAACTGAAGCTTTCTTT.